A selection of T cell receptor beta chains follows, all from one sample in a study of metastatic and nonmetastatic thyroid tumors. TCRdb re-called the PCR reads with MiXCR. The sample records roughly 10,000 clones, around two fifths being singletons. Input material: tumor tissue. The receptor set was obtained from a female donor with papillary thyroid cancer or a benign thyroid nodule (not recorded which). Some clones in this sample may be carry-over from other donors' samples. Each CDR3 is given with its conserved first and last residue. Fields, in order: CDR3 protein, V gene, clone size. Clone size is stated in some rows and not others, as once, few, many or a class when expanded.

cdr3_aa: CASQREGQNEQYF
v_call: TRBV19
clone_size: .

cdr3_aa: CASISGGGELFF
v_call: TRBV11-1
clone_size: .

cdr3_aa: CASRRMENTDTQYF
v_call: TRBV5-1
clone_size: .

cdr3_aa: CASSLNSYNEQFF
v_call: TRBV7-2
clone_size: .

cdr3_aa: CASSRLAASTDTQYF
v_call: TRBV18
clone_size: .

cdr3_aa: CASSVGVWDPNTEAFF
v_call: TRBV11-2
clone_size: .

cdr3_aa: CASSQDQPSRLFF
v_call: TRBV4-1
clone_size: .

cdr3_aa: CASRPQLGFLNEQFF
v_call: TRBV11-2
clone_size: once

cdr3_aa: CASSIHRASEQFF
v_call: TRBV19
clone_size: .

cdr3_aa: CASNRPSLNEQFF
v_call: TRBV28
clone_size: few

cdr3_aa: CASTRTRDGAQYF
v_call: TRBV6-2/TRBV6-3
clone_size: .

cdr3_aa: CASSRLAVPYNEQFF
v_call: TRBV19
clone_size: few

cdr3_aa: CASSQGGGLNQPQHF
v_call: TRBV6-1
clone_size: few

cdr3_aa: CASSLETQYF
v_call: TRBV12-3/TRBV12-4
clone_size: .

cdr3_aa: CASSYDTGELFF
v_call: TRBV6-9
clone_size: .

cdr3_aa: CASSIDRTTEAFF
v_call: TRBV19
clone_size: large

cdr3_aa: CASSAVQDNTEAFF
v_call: TRBV28
clone_size: .

cdr3_aa: CSAMGQGYEQYF
v_call: TRBV20-1
clone_size: .

cdr3_aa: CASFGGQPPYEQYF
v_call: TRBV19
clone_size: .

cdr3_aa: CASSREGVGFNEQFF
v_call: TRBV27
clone_size: .

cdr3_aa: CASSVAGTTSNQPQHF
v_call: TRBV27
clone_size: .

cdr3_aa: CASSLGGHYGYTF
v_call: TRBV7-9
clone_size: .

cdr3_aa: CASSLRGLGLPADTQYF
v_call: TRBV11-1
clone_size: once

cdr3_aa: CASSVTGTAAPDTQYF
v_call: TRBV10-2
clone_size: .

cdr3_aa: CASSLNLRGTQYF
v_call: TRBV11-3
clone_size: few

cdr3_aa: CASSWTSGREGEQFF
v_call: TRBV5-1
clone_size: .

cdr3_aa: CSANRDSYEQYF
v_call: TRBV20-1
clone_size: .

cdr3_aa: CASSLPLAGAADTQYF
v_call: TRBV5-1
clone_size: .

cdr3_aa: CASSFWSGSNEKLFF
v_call: TRBV28
clone_size: few

cdr3_aa: CASSSSGTGYRETQYF
v_call: TRBV11-2
clone_size: .

cdr3_aa: CASSQSPRAGPYEQYF
v_call: TRBV4-1
clone_size: .

cdr3_aa: CASSLSGTTDTQYF
v_call: TRBV6-5
clone_size: .

cdr3_aa: CASSRGILSYTF
v_call: TRBV19
clone_size: few

cdr3_aa: CAISSDVWATATEAFF
v_call: TRBV28
clone_size: .

cdr3_aa: CASYNLIAGGPNTGELFF
v_call: TRBV4-2
clone_size: .

cdr3_aa: CASSVEAGGTEAFF
v_call: TRBV9
clone_size: .

cdr3_aa: CASSYSARRSSYNSPLHF
v_call: TRBV6-6
clone_size: few

cdr3_aa: CASSLGRGTAYGYTF
v_call: TRBV5-8
clone_size: .

cdr3_aa: CASRSGETGYTF
v_call: TRBV11-2
clone_size: .

cdr3_aa: CASSLYNRGVQADTQYF
v_call: TRBV5-1
clone_size: .

cdr3_aa: CASSRDSNEKLFF
v_call: TRBV18
clone_size: .

cdr3_aa: CASNGGSSYNEQFF
v_call: TRBV6-1
clone_size: few

cdr3_aa: CASSWTGKERTDTQYF
v_call: TRBV5-1
clone_size: once

cdr3_aa: CASKIPGQRNGYTF
v_call: TRBV6-1
clone_size: .

cdr3_aa: CSVARGAGETQYF
v_call: TRBV29-1
clone_size: .

cdr3_aa: CASSPTSGHTYEQYF
v_call: TRBV27
clone_size: .

cdr3_aa: CASSSAVGGVYGYTF
v_call: TRBV28
clone_size: few

cdr3_aa: CASREGFSYEQYF
v_call: TRBV28
clone_size: many

cdr3_aa: CASSQTSGGYNEQFF
v_call: TRBV6-2/TRBV6-3
clone_size: few

cdr3_aa: CASSFAGGSTDTQYF
v_call: TRBV7-3
clone_size: .

cdr3_aa: CATRDRGFDEQFF
v_call: TRBV24-1
clone_size: few